A single sample is the source of the 8 T cell receptor beta chains below, sequenced in a study of cytomegalovirus exposure and HLA in healthy donors. PCR involved 60 Vbeta and 13 Jbeta primers. Profiling relied on immunoSEQ multiplex PCR, and the TCRdb table lists in-frame clones only, not all of them. The profile shows around 31,000 clones, approximately 62% of them singletons. Sequencing was carried out using PBMCs. The source is a male donor in good health and CMV-seropositive.

The V call is TRBV30, the J call TRBJ2-7; 12 bases are a match to TRBD1. Germline loops: CDR1 GTSNPN, CDR2 SVGIG (reference sequence). The CDR3 spans 14 residues. Trimming cost V 5 bases and J 4 bases; bases outside gene matches: 6. This chain's CDR3 is CAWAKGQGAYEQYF. For the CDR3, the DNA is TGTGCCTGGGCAAAGGGACAGGGGGCGTACGAGCAGTACTTC.

The chain links TRBV15 to TRBJ1-4; D possibly corresponds to TRBD1 (6 bases). Trimming took off 0 bases at V and 3 bases at J, with 8 bases between the two ends. The CDR3 length is 15 residues. Germline CDR1 is LNHNV and CDR2 is YYDKDF (reference sequence). CDR3 loop: CATSRDKGANEKLFF. CDR3 coding DNA: TGTGCCACCAGCAGAGATAAGGGGGCTAATGAAAAACTGTTTTTT.

In this sample, this clone turned up a few times. J is TRBJ1-1 and V is TRBV7-9; D not certain. Trimming shortened V by 5 bases and J by 5 bases, and 15 bases separated the two germline ends. CDR3 length: 14 residues. Germline V CDR1 and CDR2: SEHNR, FQNEAQ (reference sequence). CDR3 nucleotides: TGTGCCAGCAGCCCCCGGGGTACGTATACTGAAGCTTTCTTT. Translated, it gives CASSPRGTYTEAFF.

V is TRBV19 and J is TRBJ2-2; 13 bases match TRBD2. Germline-derived CDR1 and CDR2 are LNHDA and SQIVND (reference sequence). CDR3 length equals 14 residues. Trimming cost V 9 bases and J 5 bases; bases outside gene matches: 3. The CDR3 region is CASEGLAGTGELFF. The CDR3, as DNA: TGTGCCAGCGAGGGACTAGCGGGAACCGGGGAGCTGTTTTTT.

The genes are TRBV4-1 and TRBJ2-7, with 8 bases that match TRBD1. V shed 0 bases, J shed 3 bases, and the junction held 1 base outside the gene matches. CDR3 length equals 14 residues. Germline V gives CDR1 MGHRA, CDR2 YSYEKL. The DNA for the CDR3 is TGCGCCAGCAGCCAAGAGGACAGGGACTACGAGCAGTACTTC. Protein product: CASSQEDRDYEQYF.

This chain uses TRBV5-1 with TRBJ2-2; TRBD2 aligns across 10 bases. The V gene's germline CDR1 is SGHRS and CDR2 YFSETQ. Trimming took 0 bases from V and 0 from J; bases not matched to a gene: 5. The CDR3 is 18 residues long. The CDR3 nucleotides are TGCGCCAGCAGCTTGGTCCCTAGCGGGAGCGCGAACACCGGGGAGCTGTTTTTT. Translated, it gives CASSLVPSGSANTGELFF. Drawing the rest from reference TRBV5-1 and TRBJ2-2, the complete variable domain is KAGVTQTPRYLIKTRGQQVTLSCSPISGHRSVSWYQQTPGQGLQFLFEYFSETQRNKGNFPGRFSGRQFSNSRSEMNVSTLELGDSALYLCASSLVPSGSANTGELFFGEGSRLTVL.

The gene calls are TRBV27 and TRBJ2-7, with D possibly being TRBD1 (6 bases). This CDR3 is 14 amino acids long. The germline V and J ends were trimmed by 5 bases and 0 bases, with 11 bases remaining between them. Germline CDR1 reads MNHEY; CDR2 reads SMNVEV (reference sequence). The DNA of the CDR3 is TGTGCCAGCAGTGCCGGACAGCTCTCCTACGAGCAGTACTTC. Its protein product is CASSAGQLSYEQYF.

The chain recombines TRBV19 with TRBJ2-1; D might be TRBD1 (5 bases). Germline CDR1 LNHDA, CDR2 SQIVND (reference sequence). The CDR3 runs 15 residues. Trimming removed 1 base from V and 4 bases from J, with 11 bases in between. The CDR3 nucleotides are TGTGCCAGTAGTATAGTGGGGCTAGAGTACAATGAGCAGTTCTTC. It is translated as CASSIVGLEYNEQFF.